This TCR beta chain was captured by sequencing in a study of T cell responses to AZD1222 COVID-19 vaccine. Sequenced by immunoSEQ multiplex PCR; TCRdb stores in-frame clones only, minus some. The table shows about 150,000 clones, with roughly 92% occurring only once. This CDR3 is built from 14 residues. Germline loops: CDR1 MNHEY, CDR2 SMNVEV (reference sequence). Trimming pared 4 bases from V and 1 base from J, leaving 11 bases between. Material: peripheral blood, obtained 28 days after the second AZD1222 dose. The TCR comes from an adult who received the AZD1222 COVID-19 vaccine. The gene calls are TRBV27 and TRBJ2-7, with no clear D. CDR3 nucleotide sequence: TGTGCCAGCAGTTGGGCAGCCGGATCCTACGAGCAGTACTTC. This gives the protein CASSWAAGSYEQYF.